These T cell receptor beta chains were read from a single sample in a study of TIL therapy for anti-PD-1-resistant metastatic lung cancer. Method: immunoSEQ multiplex PCR; TCRdb's copy keeps in-frame clones and lacks some. Of tens of thousands of clones in the sample, 65% to 80% were seen once. This specimen was tumor tissue, taken at baseline. The receptors were gathered from a person aged 25 to 79 with non-small cell lung cancer. Both conserved end residues are part of each CDR3. A D gene is named only where the DNA matches it firmly. Only some rows state a clone size, as once, few, many or a class for expanded clones.

v_gene: TRBV29-1
abundance: -
d_gene: -
j_gene: TRBJ2-2
CDR3aa: CSVSVAGELFF
CDR3nt: TGCAGCGTTTCCGTTGCCGGGGAGCTGTTTTTT

v_gene: TRBV10-3
abundance: -
d_gene: -
j_gene: TRBJ1-2
CDR3aa: CATSIGDHGYTF
CDR3nt: TGTGCCACAAGTATAGGGGACCATGGCTACACCTTC

v_gene: TRBV6-6
abundance: -
d_gene: -
j_gene: TRBJ2-5
CDR3aa: CASSYDFLGGETQYF
CDR3nt: TGTGCCAGCAGTTACGACTTCCTGGGCGGTGAGACCCAGTACTTC

v_gene: TRBV6-5
abundance: once
d_gene: TRBD1
j_gene: TRBJ1-2
CDR3aa: CASRTEQGAGGYTF
CDR3nt: TGTGCCAGCAGAACCGAACAGGGGGCGGGTGGCTACACCTTC

v_gene: TRBV20-1
abundance: -
d_gene: -
j_gene: TRBJ1-4
CDR3aa: CSARQGEKLFF
CDR3nt: TGCAGTGCTAGACAGGGGGAAAAACTGTTTTTT

v_gene: TRBV4-3
abundance: once
d_gene: TRBD2
j_gene: TRBJ2-7
CDR3aa: CASSQSGGSYEQYF
CDR3nt: TGCGCCAGCAGCCAGAGTGGCGGGAGCTACGAGCAGTACTTC

v_gene: TRBV11-2
abundance: -
d_gene: -
j_gene: TRBJ2-7
CDR3aa: CASTPPVNPYEQYF
CDR3nt: TGTGCCAGCACCCCCCCGGTCAATCCCTACGAGCAGTACTTC

v_gene: TRBV6-5
abundance: -
d_gene: TRBD1
j_gene: TRBJ1-6
CDR3aa: CASSFQGDNSPLHF
CDR3nt: TGTGCCAGCAGCTTTCAGGGGGACAATTCACCCCTCCACTTT

v_gene: TRBV5-1
abundance: -
d_gene: TRBD1
j_gene: TRBJ2-1
CDR3aa: CASSSGGEQFF
CDR3nt: TGCGCCAGCAGCTCAGGGGGCGAGCAGTTCTTC

v_gene: TRBV12-5
abundance: -
d_gene: -
j_gene: TRBJ2-1
CDR3aa: CASGVSSYNEQFF
CDR3nt: TGTGCTAGTGGTGTAAGTTCCTACAATGAGCAGTTCTTC

v_gene: TRBV25-1
abundance: once
d_gene: -
j_gene: TRBJ1-4
CDR3aa: CASSEPSGVTNEKLFF
CDR3nt: TGTGCCAGCAGTGAACCCTCGGGGGTTACTAATGAAAAACTGTTTTTT

v_gene: TRBV27
abundance: -
d_gene: TRBD1
j_gene: TRBJ2-1
CDR3aa: CASSFRDRGYNEQFF
CDR3nt: TGTGCCAGCAGCTTCCGGGACAGGGGATACAATGAGCAGTTCTTC

v_gene: TRBV29-1
abundance: -
d_gene: -
j_gene: TRBJ2-7
CDR3aa: CSVAGRNEQYF
CDR3nt: TGCAGCGTTGCAGGGAGGAACGAGCAGTACTTC

v_gene: TRBV6-5
abundance: -
d_gene: TRBD2
j_gene: TRBJ2-3
CDR3aa: CASSPAGGPPHTQYF
CDR3nt: TGTGCCAGCAGTCCTGCGGGAGGGCCGCCACATACGCAGTATTTT

v_gene: TRBV19
abundance: -
d_gene: -
j_gene: TRBJ2-2
CDR3aa: CASSPFGRANTGELFF
CDR3nt: TGTGCCAGTAGCCCCTTTGGGCGGGCGAACACCGGGGAGCTGTTTTTT

v_gene: TRBV6-6
abundance: -
d_gene: -
j_gene: TRBJ2-2
CDR3aa: CASSRRTGELFF
CDR3nt: TGTGCCAGCAGCCGTCGCACCGGGGAGCTGTTTTTT

v_gene: TRBV19
abundance: -
d_gene: TRBD2
j_gene: TRBJ2-7
CDR3aa: CASSSGGPSYEQYF
CDR3nt: TGTGCCAGTAGTTCGGGAGGGCCCTCCTACGAGCAGTACTTC

v_gene: TRBV5-1
abundance: -
d_gene: TRBD1
j_gene: TRBJ1-2
CDR3aa: CASSPRRTGGSGYYGYTF
CDR3nt: TGCGCCAGCAGCCCGCGGCGGACAGGGGGCTCGGGCTACTATGGCTACACCTTC

v_gene: TRBV5-1
abundance: -
d_gene: TRBD2
j_gene: TRBJ2-3
CDR3aa: CASSLVSSGRAFAQYF
CDR3nt: TGCGCCAGCAGCTTGGTGTCTAGCGGGAGGGCCTTCGCGCAGTATTTT

v_gene: TRBV27
abundance: few
d_gene: -
j_gene: TRBJ2-1
CDR3aa: CASSFRTPSYNEQFF
CDR3nt: TGTGCCAGCAGTTTCCGGACACCTTCCTACAATGAGCAGTTCTTC

v_gene: TRBV7-9
abundance: -
d_gene: -
j_gene: TRBJ1-2
CDR3aa: CASSLEGGLPHYGYTF
CDR3nt: TGTGCCAGCAGCTTAGAGGGCGGACTCCCCCACTATGGCTACACCTTC

v_gene: TRBV11-2
abundance: few
d_gene: -
j_gene: TRBJ2-7
CDR3aa: CASSLGRGLYEQYF
CDR3nt: TGTGCCAGCAGCTTAGGGCGGGGTTTATACGAGCAGTACTTC

v_gene: TRBV2
abundance: -
d_gene: -
j_gene: TRBJ2-5
CDR3aa: CASSVGTTAYQETQYF
CDR3nt: TGTGCCAGCAGTGTGGGGACAACAGCATACCAAGAGACCCAGTACTTC

v_gene: TRBV11-3
abundance: -
d_gene: -
j_gene: TRBJ1-1
CDR3aa: CASSLGSANTEAFF
CDR3nt: TGTGCCAGCAGCTTAGGGAGCGCGAACACTGAAGCTTTCTTT

v_gene: TRBV14
abundance: -
d_gene: TRBD2
j_gene: TRBJ2-3
CDR3aa: CASSQEGLAGRDTQYF
CDR3nt: TGTGCCAGCAGCCAAGAAGGGCTAGCGGGGCGAGATACGCAGTATTTT

v_gene: TRBV7-2
abundance: few
d_gene: -
j_gene: TRBJ1-2
CDR3aa: CASSLMKYGYTF
CDR3nt: TGTGCCAGCAGCTTGATGAAGTATGGCTACACCTTC

v_gene: TRBV7-8
abundance: -
d_gene: TRBD1
j_gene: TRBJ1-1
CDR3aa: CASSSRDRGRSMNTEAFF
CDR3nt: TGTGCCAGCAGCTCCCGGGACAGGGGCCGATCTATGAACACTGAAGCTTTCTTT

v_gene: TRBV6-1
abundance: -
d_gene: -
j_gene: TRBJ2-7
CDR3aa: CASSEMWIDEQYF
CDR3nt: TGTGCCAGCAGTGAAATGTGGATCGACGAGCAGTACTTC

v_gene: TRBV7-2
abundance: -
d_gene: -
j_gene: TRBJ2-3
CDR3aa: CASRISLADTQYF
CDR3nt: TGTGCCAGCAGGATTAGCCTGGCAGATACGCAGTATTTT

v_gene: TRBV5-8
abundance: -
d_gene: TRBD1
j_gene: TRBJ1-4
CDR3aa: CASSGGQGGSNEKLFF
CDR3nt: TGTGCCAGCAGCGGAGGACAGGGAGGATCTAATGAAAAACTGTTTTTT

v_gene: TRBV6-1
abundance: -
d_gene: TRBD1
j_gene: TRBJ1-2
CDR3aa: CASSETGTVYGYTF
CDR3nt: TGTGCCAGCAGTGAGACCGGGACAGTCTATGGCTACACCTTC

v_gene: TRBV11-3
abundance: -
d_gene: TRBD2
j_gene: TRBJ2-3
CDR3aa: CASSLGASGVTDTQYF
CDR3nt: TGTGCCAGCAGCTTAGGTGCTAGCGGGGTCACAGATACGCAGTATTTT

v_gene: TRBV5-8
abundance: few
d_gene: TRBD1
j_gene: TRBJ2-7
CDR3aa: CASSLDGTVGLEQYF
CDR3nt: TGTGCCAGCAGCTTGGACGGGACAGTCGGTCTGGAGCAGTACTTC

v_gene: TRBV6-4
abundance: -
d_gene: -
j_gene: TRBJ1-2
CDR3aa: CASSPGEGPYGYTF
CDR3nt: TGTGCCAGCAGCCCCGGGGAGGGCCCCTATGGCTACACCTTC